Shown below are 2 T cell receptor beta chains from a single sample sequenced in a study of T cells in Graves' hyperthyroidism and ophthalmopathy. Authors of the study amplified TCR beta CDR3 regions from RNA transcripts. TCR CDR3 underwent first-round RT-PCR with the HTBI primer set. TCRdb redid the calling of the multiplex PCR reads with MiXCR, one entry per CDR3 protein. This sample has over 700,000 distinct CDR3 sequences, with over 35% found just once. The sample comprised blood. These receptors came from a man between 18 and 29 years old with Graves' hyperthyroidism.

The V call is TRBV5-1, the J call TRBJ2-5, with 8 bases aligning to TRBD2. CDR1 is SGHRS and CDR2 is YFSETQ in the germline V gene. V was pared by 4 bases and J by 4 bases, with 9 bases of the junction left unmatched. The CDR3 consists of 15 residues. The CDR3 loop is CASSVTGTRGETQYF. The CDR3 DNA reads TGCGCCAGCAGCGTAACCGGGACTAGGGGAGAGACCCAGTACTTC.

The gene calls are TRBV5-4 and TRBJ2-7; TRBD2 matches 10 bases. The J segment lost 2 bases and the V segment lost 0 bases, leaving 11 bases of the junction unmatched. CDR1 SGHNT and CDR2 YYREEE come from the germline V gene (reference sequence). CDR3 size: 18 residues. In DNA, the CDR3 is TGTGCCAGCAGCTTGGGGACGCTAGCGGGGGCGATTGCCTACGAGCAGTACTTC. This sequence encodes CASSLGTLAGAIAYEQYF.